This TCR beta chain comes out of a study of shared clonotypes between healthy human individuals. The CDR3 is 17 amino acids. CDR1 is SGHAT and CDR2 is FQNNGV in the germline V gene. Germline trimming cut 2 bases from V and 4 bases from J; bases unmatched to any gene: 11. As defined, naive CD8 cells were CD45RO-negative and positively selected for CCR7, with terminally differentiated effector memory CD45RA+ cells excluded. Clones were read by immunoSEQ multiplex PCR, and TCRdb kept only the in-frame ones, dropping some. The sample records roughly 650,000 clones, roughly 96% being singletons. The material sequenced was naive CD8+ T cells sorted from blood. This TCR derives from a woman aged 25 to 39 in good health. The V call is TRBV11-2, the J call TRBJ2-5, with 9 bases aligning to TRBD1. This chain's CDR3 is CASSLSPGTGFGETQYF. CDR3 DNA: TGTGCCAGCAGCTTATCCCCCGGGACAGGGTTTGGAGAGACCCAGTACTTC.